These T cell receptor beta chains were read from a single sample in a study of control samples from healthy donors and cancer patients. TCRdb's table, derived via immunoSEQ multiplex PCR, lists solely in-frame clones and lacks some. The sample has about 49,000 clones, just over 85% seen once. Sequenced sample: PBMCs. Source of these receptors: a woman aged 50 to 60 with lung cancer. Each CDR3 is given with its conserved first and last residue. D genes are given only for firm matches. Size is stated for part of the rows, as once, few or many counts, or as a class when the clone is expanded.

j_gene: TRBJ2-2; abundance: .; v_gene: TRBV3-1/TRBV3-2; d_gene: .; CDR3aa: CASSQSPGAGELFF; CDR3nt: TGTGCCAGCAGCCAATCCCCGGGTGCCGGGGAGCTGTTTTTT
j_gene: TRBJ1-5; abundance: .; v_gene: TRBV28; d_gene: TRBD1; CDR3aa: CATSGQGNQPQHF; CDR3nt: TGTGCCACCTCGGGACAGGGGAATCAGCCCCAGCATTTT
j_gene: TRBJ2-1; abundance: .; v_gene: TRBV9; d_gene: TRBD2; CDR3aa: CASSSRLAGWENEQFF; CDR3nt: TGTGCCAGCAGCTCCCGACTAGCGGGGTGGGAAAATGAGCAGTTCTTC
j_gene: TRBJ2-3; abundance: .; v_gene: TRBV24-1; d_gene: .; CDR3aa: CATSDYKERGTDTQYF; CDR3nt: TGTGCCACCAGTGATTATAAGGAGAGAGGCACAGATACGCAGTATTTT
j_gene: TRBJ2-7; abundance: .; v_gene: TRBV12-3/TRBV12-4; d_gene: .; CDR3aa: CASSFMKRNEQYF; CDR3nt: TGTGCCAGCAGTTTCATGAAACGCAACGAGCAGTACTTC
j_gene: TRBJ2-4; abundance: .; v_gene: TRBV7-2; d_gene: TRBD2; CDR3aa: CASSSPSGGANLAKNIQYF; CDR3nt: TGTGCCAGCAGCTCCCCCAGCGGGGGGGCCAATTTAGCCAAAAACATTCAGTACTTC
j_gene: TRBJ2-1; abundance: .; v_gene: TRBV11-2; d_gene: TRBD1; CDR3aa: CASSWQRGQGYNEQFF; CDR3nt: TGTGCCAGCAGCTGGCAGAGGGGACAGGGGTACAATGAGCAGTTCTTC
j_gene: TRBJ1-1; abundance: .; v_gene: TRBV27; d_gene: .; CDR3aa: CASRSGVGAFF; CDR3nt: TGTGCCAGCAGGTCGGGGGTGGGAGCTTTCTTT
j_gene: TRBJ1-4; abundance: .; v_gene: TRBV3-1/TRBV3-2; d_gene: TRBD1; CDR3aa: CASSQDLRDRDEKLFF; CDR3nt: TGTGCCAGCAGCCAAGATCTGAGGGACAGGGACGAAAAACTGTTTTTT
j_gene: TRBJ1-2; abundance: .; v_gene: TRBV11-3; d_gene: TRBD1; CDR3aa: CASSSPTGGKDGYTF; CDR3nt: TGTGCCAGCAGCTCTCCTACAGGGGGCAAGGATGGCTACACCTTC
j_gene: TRBJ2-7; abundance: once; v_gene: TRBV12-3/TRBV12-4; d_gene: .; CDR3aa: CASSSQEDYEQYF; CDR3nt: TGTGCCAGCAGTTCCCAGGAAGACTACGAGCAGTACTTC
j_gene: TRBJ2-3; abundance: .; v_gene: TRBV5-1; d_gene: .; CDR3aa: CASSLSASTDTQYF; CDR3nt: TGCGCCAGCAGCTTATCCGCCAGCACAGATACGCAGTATTTT
j_gene: TRBJ1-1; abundance: .; v_gene: TRBV29-1; d_gene: TRBD1; CDR3aa: CSTGLGQGYTEAFF; CDR3nt: TGCAGCACCGGGTTGGGACAGGGGTACACTGAAGCTTTCTTT
j_gene: TRBJ1-1; abundance: .; v_gene: TRBV7-2; d_gene: TRBD1; CDR3aa: CASSLRAGGGTEAFF; CDR3nt: TGTGCCAGCAGCTTACGGGCAGGGGGCGGCACTGAAGCTTTCTTT
j_gene: TRBJ2-2; abundance: .; v_gene: TRBV7-2; d_gene: TRBD2; CDR3aa: CASSFTSGARLNTGELFF; CDR3nt: TGTGCCAGCAGCTTCACTAGCGGGGCCCGCTTAAACACCGGGGAGCTGTTTTTT
j_gene: TRBJ2-3; abundance: once; v_gene: TRBV7-9; d_gene: .; CDR3aa: CASSLVQGKADTQYF; CDR3nt: TGTGCCAGCAGCTTAGTTCAGGGAAAGGCAGATACGCAGTATTTT
j_gene: TRBJ1-2; abundance: .; v_gene: TRBV7-9; d_gene: .; CDR3aa: CASSQWDGDRGYTF; CDR3nt: TGTGCCAGCAGCCAGTGGGACGGGGACCGAGGCTACACCTTC
j_gene: TRBJ1-2; abundance: .; v_gene: TRBV19; d_gene: .; CDR3aa: CASSIYGGQGNYGYTF; CDR3nt: TGTGCCAGTAGTATTTACGGCGGACAAGGAAACTATGGCTACACCTTC
j_gene: TRBJ2-3; abundance: .; v_gene: TRBV5-1; d_gene: .; CDR3aa: CASSPNMGTDTQYF; CDR3nt: TGCGCCAGCAGCCCAAATATGGGAACAGATACGCAGTATTTT
j_gene: TRBJ1-1; abundance: .; v_gene: TRBV9; d_gene: .; CDR3aa: CASSPPNTEAFF; CDR3nt: TGTGCCAGCAGCCCCCCGAACACTGAAGCTTTCTTT
j_gene: TRBJ1-1; abundance: .; v_gene: TRBV19; d_gene: .; CDR3aa: CASSPPYRAVNTEAFF; CDR3nt: TGTGCCAGTAGTCCGCCCTACAGGGCCGTGAACACTGAAGCTTTCTTT
j_gene: TRBJ1-4; abundance: .; v_gene: TRBV6-5; d_gene: .; CDR3aa: CASSRDTDEKLFF; CDR3nt: TGTGCCAGCAGCCGCGACACCGATGAAAAACTGTTTTTT
j_gene: TRBJ1-1; abundance: .; v_gene: TRBV9; d_gene: TRBD1; CDR3aa: CASSDGTANTEAFF; CDR3nt: TGTGCCAGCAGCGATGGGACAGCCAACACTGAAGCTTTCTTT
j_gene: TRBJ1-2; abundance: .; v_gene: TRBV9; d_gene: .; CDR3aa: CASRGGYGYTF; CDR3nt: TGTGCCAGCAGAGGAGGGTATGGCTACACCTTC
j_gene: TRBJ1-1; abundance: .; v_gene: TRBV6-5; d_gene: .; CDR3aa: CALEGWDRTEAFF; CDR3nt: TGTGCCTTGGAGGGATGGGATCGCACTGAAGCTTTCTTT
j_gene: TRBJ1-2; abundance: .; v_gene: TRBV3-1/TRBV3-2; d_gene: TRBD1; CDR3aa: CASSDADRGSLGYGYTF; CDR3nt: TGTGCCAGCAGCGACGCTGACAGGGGGTCTCTTGGCTATGGCTACACCTTC
j_gene: TRBJ1-2; abundance: .; v_gene: TRBV24-1; d_gene: .; CDR3aa: CATSERTEVYGYTF; CDR3nt: TGTGCCACCAGTGAAAGGACAGAAGTCTATGGCTACACCTTC
j_gene: TRBJ2-3; abundance: .; v_gene: TRBV24-1; d_gene: TRBD1; CDR3aa: CATSDPDRDGTQYF; CDR3nt: TGTGCCACCAGTGACCCGGACAGGGATGGTACGCAGTATTTT
j_gene: TRBJ2-3; abundance: .; v_gene: TRBV28; d_gene: TRBD1; CDR3aa: CASSLTGGGQDTQYF; CDR3nt: TGTGCCAGCAGCCTGACAGGGGGAGGTCAAGATACGCAGTATTTT
j_gene: TRBJ1-1; abundance: .; v_gene: TRBV7-3; d_gene: .; CDR3aa: CASSPPPVDRNTEAFF; CDR3nt: TGTGCCAGCAGCCCACCCCCCGTCGACCGGAACACTGAAGCTTTCTTT
j_gene: TRBJ2-2; abundance: .; v_gene: TRBV7-2; d_gene: .; CDR3aa: CASSTRDWYNSGELFF; CDR3nt: TGTGCCAGCAGCACCAGGGACTGGTACAACAGCGGGGAGCTGTTTTTT
j_gene: TRBJ1-5; abundance: few; v_gene: TRBV19; d_gene: TRBD1; CDR3aa: CASSPRGGIQPQHF; CDR3nt: TGTGCCAGTAGTCCCCGAGGGGGCATTCAGCCCCAGCATTTT
j_gene: TRBJ2-4; abundance: .; v_gene: TRBV7-9; d_gene: TRBD1; CDR3aa: CASSRDRAGNIQYF; CDR3nt: TGTGCCAGCAGCCGTGACAGGGCCGGTAACATTCAGTACTTC
j_gene: TRBJ1-1; abundance: .; v_gene: TRBV4-3; d_gene: TRBD1; CDR3aa: CASSLFRGQGTEAFF; CDR3nt: TGCGCCAGCAGCCTCTTCAGGGGGCAGGGCACTGAAGCTTTCTTT
j_gene: TRBJ2-1; abundance: .; v_gene: TRBV7-2; d_gene: .; CDR3aa: CASSFWGSEQFF; CDR3nt: TGTGCCAGCAGCTTTTGGGGGAGTGAGCAGTTCTTC
j_gene: TRBJ2-7; abundance: .; v_gene: TRBV5-4; d_gene: TRBD1; CDR3aa: CASSLNVGRGYCEQYF; CDR3nt: TGTGCCAGCAGCTTGAACGTTGGCAGGGGGTACTGCGAGCAGTACTTC
j_gene: TRBJ2-5; abundance: .; v_gene: TRBV7-2; d_gene: .; CDR3aa: CASSLVGSGTYQETQYF; CDR3nt: TGTGCCAGCAGCTTAGTAGGGTCCGGGACTTATCAAGAGACCCAGTACTTC
j_gene: TRBJ2-6; abundance: .; v_gene: TRBV9; d_gene: .; CDR3aa: CASRDGVGGGAGANVLTF; CDR3nt: TGTGCCAGCCGCGACGGCGTTGGGGGGGGCGCTGGGGCCAACGTCCTGACTTTC
j_gene: TRBJ2-3; abundance: .; v_gene: TRBV3-1/TRBV3-2; d_gene: TRBD1; CDR3aa: CASSQGRGWSTDTQYF; CDR3nt: TGTGCCAGCAGTCAGGGCAGGGGGTGGTCCACAGATACGCAGTATTTT
j_gene: TRBJ1-6; abundance: .; v_gene: TRBV18; d_gene: .; CDR3aa: CASSPSTESFTLHF; CDR3nt: TGTGCCAGCTCACCATCAACGGAGAGCTTCACCCTCCACTTT
j_gene: TRBJ2-1; abundance: .; v_gene: TRBV7-9; d_gene: TRBD2; CDR3aa: CASSEERGSNEQFF; CDR3nt: TGTGCCAGCAGCGAAGAGCGGGGGTCTAATGAGCAGTTCTTC
j_gene: TRBJ2-3; abundance: once; v_gene: TRBV21-1; d_gene: .; CDR3aa: CASSKPTQGTTDTQYF; CDR3nt: TGTGCCAGCAGCAAACCTACGCAGGGGACCACAGATACGCAGTATTTT
j_gene: TRBJ2-7; abundance: few; v_gene: TRBV6-1; d_gene: .; CDR3aa: CASSEAPGARGEQYF; CDR3nt: TGTGCCAGCAGTGAAGCGCCAGGGGCGAGGGGCGAGCAGTACTTC
j_gene: TRBJ1-1; abundance: once; v_gene: TRBV19; d_gene: .; CDR3aa: CASSIFARFDTEAFF; CDR3nt: TGTGCCAGTAGTATTTTCGCCCGGTTCGACACTGAAGCTTTCTTT
j_gene: TRBJ2-7; abundance: .; v_gene: TRBV4-1; d_gene: .; CDR3aa: CASSQPRDTSYEQYF; CDR3nt: TGCGCCAGCAGCCAGCCCCGGGACACCTCCTACGAGCAGTACTTC
j_gene: TRBJ1-1; abundance: .; v_gene: TRBV4-1; d_gene: .; CDR3aa: CASSQPPYPPEAFF; CDR3nt: TGCGCCAGCAGCCAGCCCCCGTATCCCCCTGAAGCTTTCTTT
j_gene: TRBJ1-5; abundance: .; v_gene: TRBV19; d_gene: .; CDR3aa: CASSILRDSNQPQHF; CDR3nt: TGTGCCAGTAGTATCCTCCGGGACAGCAATCAGCCCCAGCATTTT
j_gene: TRBJ2-7; abundance: few; v_gene: TRBV30; d_gene: TRBD2; CDR3aa: CAWSRASGAYEQYF; CDR3nt: TGTGCCTGGAGTCGGGCTAGCGGGGCCTACGAGCAGTACTTC
j_gene: TRBJ1-1; abundance: .; v_gene: TRBV10-3; d_gene: .; CDR3aa: CAISESIGGAEAFF; CDR3nt: TGTGCCATCAGTGAGTCGATAGGGGGGGCTGAAGCTTTCTTT
j_gene: TRBJ2-2; abundance: .; v_gene: TRBV19; d_gene: TRBD1; CDR3aa: CASSTINLQGASTGELFF; CDR3nt: TGTGCCAGTAGTACCATTAATCTACAGGGGGCAAGCACCGGGGAGCTGTTTTTT
j_gene: TRBJ1-1; abundance: .; v_gene: TRBV7-2; d_gene: .; CDR3aa: CASSLSIGEIPFF; CDR3nt: TGTGCCAGCAGCCTCTCGATAGGAGAAATTCCTTTCTTT
j_gene: TRBJ2-1; abundance: .; v_gene: TRBV11-2; d_gene: .; CDR3aa: CASGLNEQFF; CDR3nt: TGTGCCAGTGGGTTAAATGAGCAGTTCTTC
j_gene: TRBJ1-1; abundance: .; v_gene: TRBV7-2; d_gene: .; CDR3aa: CASSLGRNTEAFF; CDR3nt: TGTGCCAGCAGCTTAGGGAGGAACACTGAAGCTTTCTTT
j_gene: TRBJ1-2; abundance: .; v_gene: TRBV29-1; d_gene: .; CDR3aa: CSVVPGYEGYTF; CDR3nt: TGCAGCGTTGTCCCGGGATATGAGGGCTACACCTTC